This T cell receptor (beta chain) was sequenced for a study of blood T cells in healthy people across ages. Points from the study as a whole: Roughly linearly, TCR beta diversity per million T cells fell as age increased. Any conclusive comparison of naive versus antigen-experienced cells was prevented by using unsorted PBMCs.

Together with a sample-barcoded 5' primer, a J-beta primer mix was included in a second PCR lasting about 6 to 11 cycles. Every cDNA molecule carried a tag from a template-switch adaptor bearing 12 random nucleotides. Each of the samples gave a minimum of 3 million paired-end reads that contained CDR3. MiXCR was run by TCRdb on the 5' RACE reads, yielding one entry per CDR3 protein. The sample has 700,000 to 950,000 distinct CDR3 sequences, roughly 64% seen once. The germline V gene has CDR1 MDHEN and CDR2 SYDVKM. The V and J ends lost 5 bases and 3 bases respectively, with 13 bases between them. The CDR3 is 14 residues long. A remark on this clonotype: The antigen is undetermined.

Material for sequencing was blood. The TCR originated in a young man in good health. This chain joins TRBV28 and TRBJ2-5; maybe TRBD2 (6 bases). The CDR3 nucleotides are TGTGCCAGCAGTCCGACGGGGGTGAAAGAGACCCAGTACTTC. Protein sequence: CASSPTGVKETQYF.